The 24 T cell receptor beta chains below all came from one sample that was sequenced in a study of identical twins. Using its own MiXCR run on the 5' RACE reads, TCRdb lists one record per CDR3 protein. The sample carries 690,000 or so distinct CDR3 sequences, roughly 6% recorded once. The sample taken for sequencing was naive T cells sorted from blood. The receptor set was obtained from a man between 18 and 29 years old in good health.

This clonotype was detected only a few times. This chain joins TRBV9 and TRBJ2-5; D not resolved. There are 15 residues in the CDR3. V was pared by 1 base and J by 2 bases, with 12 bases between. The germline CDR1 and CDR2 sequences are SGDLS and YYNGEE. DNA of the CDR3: TGTGCCAGCAGCGTAACGCCAAGAATTCAAGAGACCCAGTACTTC. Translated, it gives CASSVTPRIQETQYF.

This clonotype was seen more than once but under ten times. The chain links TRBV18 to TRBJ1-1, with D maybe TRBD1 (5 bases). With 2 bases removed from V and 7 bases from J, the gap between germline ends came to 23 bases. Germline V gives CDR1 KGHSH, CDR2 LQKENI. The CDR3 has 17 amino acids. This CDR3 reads CASSPSEAFAGRVEAFF. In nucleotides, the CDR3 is TGTGCCAGCTCACCATCTGAAGCGTTCGCGGGGCGGGTTGAAGCTTTCTTT.

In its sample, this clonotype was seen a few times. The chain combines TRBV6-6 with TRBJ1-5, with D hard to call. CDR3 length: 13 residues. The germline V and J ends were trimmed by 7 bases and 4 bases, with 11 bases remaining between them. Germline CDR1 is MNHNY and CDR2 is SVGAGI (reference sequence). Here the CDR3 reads CASTLRGNQPQHF. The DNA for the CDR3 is TGTGCCAGCACCCTTCGGGGAAATCAGCCCCAGCATTTT.

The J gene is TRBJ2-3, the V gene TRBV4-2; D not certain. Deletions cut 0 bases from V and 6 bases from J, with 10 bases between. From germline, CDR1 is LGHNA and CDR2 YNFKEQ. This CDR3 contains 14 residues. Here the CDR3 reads CASSQDWRSDTQYF. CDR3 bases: TGTGCCAGCAGCCAAGATTGGAGATCGGATACGCAGTATTTT.

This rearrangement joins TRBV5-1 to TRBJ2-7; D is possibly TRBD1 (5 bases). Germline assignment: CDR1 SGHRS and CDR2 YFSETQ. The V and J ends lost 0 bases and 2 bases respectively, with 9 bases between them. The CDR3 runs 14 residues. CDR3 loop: CASSLGKGTYEQYF. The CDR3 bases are TGCGCCAGCAGCTTGGGGAAGGGGACCTACGAGCAGTACTTC. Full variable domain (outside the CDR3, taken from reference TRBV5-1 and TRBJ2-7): KAGVTQTPRYLIKTRGQQVTLSCSPISGHRSVSWYQQTPGQGLQFLFEYFSETQRNKGNFPGRFSGRQFSNSRSEMNVSTLELGDSALYLCASSLGKGTYEQYFGPGTRLTVT.

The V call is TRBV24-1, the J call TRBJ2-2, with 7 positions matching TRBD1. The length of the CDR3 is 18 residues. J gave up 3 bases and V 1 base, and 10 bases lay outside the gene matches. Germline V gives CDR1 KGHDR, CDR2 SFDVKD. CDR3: CATSDFMRDSIDTGELFF. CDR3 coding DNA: TGTGCCACCAGTGATTTCATGAGGGACAGCATCGACACCGGGGAGCTGTTTTTT.

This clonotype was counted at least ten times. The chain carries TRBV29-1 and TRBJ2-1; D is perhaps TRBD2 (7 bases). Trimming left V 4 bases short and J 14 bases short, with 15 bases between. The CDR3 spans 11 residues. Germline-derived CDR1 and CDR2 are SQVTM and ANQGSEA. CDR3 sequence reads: CSVVWEGVKFF. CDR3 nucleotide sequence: TGCAGCGTTGTCTGGGAGGGGGTGAAGTTCTTC.

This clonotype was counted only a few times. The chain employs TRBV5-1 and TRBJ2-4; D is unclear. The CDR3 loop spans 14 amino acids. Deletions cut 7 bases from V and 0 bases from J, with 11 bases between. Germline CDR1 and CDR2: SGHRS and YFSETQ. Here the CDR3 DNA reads TGCGCCAGCGCCAGGTCACTAGCCAAAAACATTCAGTACTTC. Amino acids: CASARSLAKNIQYF.

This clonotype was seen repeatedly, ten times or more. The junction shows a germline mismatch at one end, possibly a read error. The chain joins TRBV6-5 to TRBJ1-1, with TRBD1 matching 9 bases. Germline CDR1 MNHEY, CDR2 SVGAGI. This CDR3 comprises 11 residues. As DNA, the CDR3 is TGTGCCAGCAGTTCCGGGACAGGGACCTTCTTC. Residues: CASSSGTGTFF.

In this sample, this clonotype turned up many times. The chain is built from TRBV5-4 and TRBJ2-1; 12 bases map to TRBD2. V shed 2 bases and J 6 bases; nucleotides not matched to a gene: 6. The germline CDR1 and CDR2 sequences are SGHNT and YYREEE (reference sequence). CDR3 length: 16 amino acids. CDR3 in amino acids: CASSLETSGSPNEQFF. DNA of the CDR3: TGTGCCAGCAGCTTAGAGACTAGCGGGAGTCCCAATGAGCAGTTCTTC.

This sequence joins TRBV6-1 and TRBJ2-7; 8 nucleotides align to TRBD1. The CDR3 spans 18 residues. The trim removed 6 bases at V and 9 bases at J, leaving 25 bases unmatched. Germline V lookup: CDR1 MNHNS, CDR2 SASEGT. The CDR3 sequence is CASSPTPPTTGVGRRQYF. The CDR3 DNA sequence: TGTGCCAGCAGCCCAACCCCCCCGACGACAGGGGTGGGGCGGCGGCAGTACTTC.

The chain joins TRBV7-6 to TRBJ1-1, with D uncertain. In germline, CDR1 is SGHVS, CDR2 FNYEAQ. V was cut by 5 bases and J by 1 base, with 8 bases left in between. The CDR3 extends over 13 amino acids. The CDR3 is CASSVDENTEAFF. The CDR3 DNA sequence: TGTGCCAGCAGCGTAGACGAGAACACTGAAGCTTTCTTT. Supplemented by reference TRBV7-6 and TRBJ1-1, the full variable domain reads GAGVSQSPRYKVTKRGQDVALRCDPISGHVSLYWYRQALGQGPEFLTYFNYEAQQDKSGLPNDRFSAERPEGSISTLTIQRTEQRDSAMYRCASSVDENTEAFFGQGTRLTVV.

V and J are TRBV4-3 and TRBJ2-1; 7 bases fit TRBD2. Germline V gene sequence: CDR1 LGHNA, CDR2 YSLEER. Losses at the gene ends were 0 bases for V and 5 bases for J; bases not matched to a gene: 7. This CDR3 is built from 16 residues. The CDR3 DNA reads TGCGCCAGCAGCCAAGATCGGGCGGGAGTGGACAATGAGCAGTTCTTC. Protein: CASSQDRAGVDNEQFF.

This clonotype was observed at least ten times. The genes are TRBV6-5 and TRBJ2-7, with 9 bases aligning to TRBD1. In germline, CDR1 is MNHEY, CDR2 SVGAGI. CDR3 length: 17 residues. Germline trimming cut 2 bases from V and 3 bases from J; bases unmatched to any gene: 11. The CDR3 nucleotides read TGTGCCAGCAGTTACGACAGGGGGTCTTCCCCAATCTACGAGCAGTACTTC. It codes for CASSYDRGSSPIYEQYF.

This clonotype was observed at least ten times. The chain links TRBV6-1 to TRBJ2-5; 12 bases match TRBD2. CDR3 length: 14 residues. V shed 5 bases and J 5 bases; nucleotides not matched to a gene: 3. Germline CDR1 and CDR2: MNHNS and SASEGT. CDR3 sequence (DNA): TGTGCCAGCAGTACGACTAGCGGGAGCGAGACCCAGTACTTC. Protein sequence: CASSTTSGSETQYF.

The chain's CDR3 is CASSWTSGLSSGANVLTF. CDR3 nucleotides: TGTGCCAGCAGCTGGACTAGCGGGCTATCCTCTGGGGCCAACGTCCTGACTTTC. V is TRBV5-6 and J is TRBJ2-6; 11 bases map to TRBD2. The length of the CDR3 is 18 residues. V was pared by 3 bases and J by 0 bases, with 5 bases of the junction left unmatched. Per the germline V gene, CDR1 is SGHDT and CDR2 is YYEEEE.

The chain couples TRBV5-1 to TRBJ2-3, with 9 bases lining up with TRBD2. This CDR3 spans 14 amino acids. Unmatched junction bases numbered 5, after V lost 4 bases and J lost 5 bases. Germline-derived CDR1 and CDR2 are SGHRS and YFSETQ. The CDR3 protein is CASSPLSGRDTQYF. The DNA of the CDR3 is TGCGCCAGCAGCCCACTTAGCGGGAGAGATACGCAGTATTTT.

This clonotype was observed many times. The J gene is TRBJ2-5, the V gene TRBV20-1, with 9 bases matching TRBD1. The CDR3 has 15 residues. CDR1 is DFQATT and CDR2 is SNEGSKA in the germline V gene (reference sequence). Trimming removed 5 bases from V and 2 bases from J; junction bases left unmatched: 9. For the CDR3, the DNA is TGCAGTGCTGCGAAAGGGACAGGGAGTCAAGAGACCCAGTACTTC. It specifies CSAAKGTGSQETQYF.

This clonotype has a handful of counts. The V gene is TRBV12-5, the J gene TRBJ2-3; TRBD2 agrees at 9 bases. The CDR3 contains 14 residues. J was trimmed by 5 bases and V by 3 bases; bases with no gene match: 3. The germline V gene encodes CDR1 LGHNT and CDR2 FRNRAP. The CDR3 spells CASGLELAGDTQYF. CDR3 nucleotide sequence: TGTGCTAGTGGTTTAGAACTAGCGGGAGATACGCAGTATTTT.

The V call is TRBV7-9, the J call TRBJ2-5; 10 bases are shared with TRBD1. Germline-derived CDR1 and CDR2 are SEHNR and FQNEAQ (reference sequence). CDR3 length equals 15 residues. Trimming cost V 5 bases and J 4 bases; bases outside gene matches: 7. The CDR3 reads CASSEGQGLGETQYF. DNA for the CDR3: TGTGCCAGCAGCGAGGGACAGGGGCTCGGAGAGACCCAGTACTTC.

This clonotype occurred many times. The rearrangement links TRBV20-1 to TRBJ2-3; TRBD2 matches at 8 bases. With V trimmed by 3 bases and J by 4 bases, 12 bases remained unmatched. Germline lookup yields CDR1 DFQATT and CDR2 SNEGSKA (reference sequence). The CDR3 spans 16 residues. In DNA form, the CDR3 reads TGCAGTGCTAGTCGCATTAGCGGGAATTGGGCAGATACGCAGTATTTT. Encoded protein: CSASRISGNWADTQYF.

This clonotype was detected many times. The CDR3 reads CASSFGLAHTGELFF. The CDR3 DNA reads as TGCGCCAGCAGCTTTGGACTAGCCCACACCGGGGAGCTGTTTTTT. V is TRBV5-1 and J is TRBJ2-2, with 8 bases fitting TRBD2. The CDR3 is made up of 15 amino acids. V was pared by 2 bases and J by 3 bases, with 3 bases of the junction left unmatched. The V gene's germline CDR1 is SGHRS and CDR2 YFSETQ.

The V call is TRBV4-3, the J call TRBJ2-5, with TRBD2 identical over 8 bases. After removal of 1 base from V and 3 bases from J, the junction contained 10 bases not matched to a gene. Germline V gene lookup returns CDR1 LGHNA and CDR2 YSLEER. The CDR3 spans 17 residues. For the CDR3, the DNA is TGCGCCAGCAGCCAAGGGGTTGGCAGCGGGAGAAAAGAGACCCAGTACTTC. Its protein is CASSQGVGSGRKETQYF.

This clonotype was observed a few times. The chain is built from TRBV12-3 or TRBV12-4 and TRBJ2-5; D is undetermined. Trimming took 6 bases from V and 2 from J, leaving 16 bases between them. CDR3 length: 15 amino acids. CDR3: CASSLTGLEQETQYF. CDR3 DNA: TGTGCCAGCAGCCTCACCGGGCTGGAACAAGAGACCCAGTACTTC.